Described below is a single T cell receptor (beta chain) sequence and its context. What it binds is not known. CDR3 length: 15 amino acids. Looked up from germline, CDR1 is LNHNV and CDR2 is YYDKDF (reference sequence). V lost 0 bases and J 2 bases, leaving 8 bases between the germline ends. This specimen comes from a study of identical twins. Study results and limitations: Less excess twin sharing appeared in beta out-of-frame sequences.

Template switching, a step in the protocol, added a universal primer site, and cDNA carried unique molecular identifiers. TCRdb re-analysed the 5' RACE reads in MiXCR, keeping a single row per CDR3 protein. The sample carries some 320,000 distinct CDR3 sequences, around an eighth recorded once. This sample also appeared in a second study, on yellow fever vaccine responses in identical twins.

The specimen was CD8+ T cells sorted from blood. The sequence came from a woman aged 18-29 years in good health. This rearrangement joins TRBV15 to TRBJ1-5; no reliable D call. CDR3 loop: CATSRDKMRNQPQHF. The CDR3 DNA follows: TGTGCCACCAGCAGAGATAAAATGCGCAATCAGCCCCAGCATTTT.